This T cell receptor beta chain was retrieved from a study of T cell repertoires in cytomegalovirus infection. General study results and limits: HLA-C-restricted CMV clonotypes gave the most frequent clonotype in two of eight donors.

This clonotype was observed many times. Its antigen is currently unknown. A single record per CDR3 protein comes from TCRdb applying MiXCR to the reads. Of 650,000 to 900,000 distinct CDR3 sequences listed, 30% to 35% are singletons. Here the sequenced sample was cultured CD8+ T cells from PBMCs, taken from culture after CMV antigen stimulation. The receptor comes from a human donor in good health (CMV status not recorded). Some clones in this sample may be carry-over from other donors' samples.

The CDR3 loop reads CASSSDRGSYEQYF. As DNA, the CDR3 is TGTGCCAGCAGCTCGGACAGGGGCTCCTACGAGCAGTACTTC. The J gene is TRBJ2-7, the V gene TRBV7-6, with 9 positions matching TRBD1. V lost 4 bases and J lost 0; bases outside the gene matches: 1. The germline V gene encodes CDR1 SGHVS and CDR2 FNYEAQ. There are 14 residues in the CDR3.